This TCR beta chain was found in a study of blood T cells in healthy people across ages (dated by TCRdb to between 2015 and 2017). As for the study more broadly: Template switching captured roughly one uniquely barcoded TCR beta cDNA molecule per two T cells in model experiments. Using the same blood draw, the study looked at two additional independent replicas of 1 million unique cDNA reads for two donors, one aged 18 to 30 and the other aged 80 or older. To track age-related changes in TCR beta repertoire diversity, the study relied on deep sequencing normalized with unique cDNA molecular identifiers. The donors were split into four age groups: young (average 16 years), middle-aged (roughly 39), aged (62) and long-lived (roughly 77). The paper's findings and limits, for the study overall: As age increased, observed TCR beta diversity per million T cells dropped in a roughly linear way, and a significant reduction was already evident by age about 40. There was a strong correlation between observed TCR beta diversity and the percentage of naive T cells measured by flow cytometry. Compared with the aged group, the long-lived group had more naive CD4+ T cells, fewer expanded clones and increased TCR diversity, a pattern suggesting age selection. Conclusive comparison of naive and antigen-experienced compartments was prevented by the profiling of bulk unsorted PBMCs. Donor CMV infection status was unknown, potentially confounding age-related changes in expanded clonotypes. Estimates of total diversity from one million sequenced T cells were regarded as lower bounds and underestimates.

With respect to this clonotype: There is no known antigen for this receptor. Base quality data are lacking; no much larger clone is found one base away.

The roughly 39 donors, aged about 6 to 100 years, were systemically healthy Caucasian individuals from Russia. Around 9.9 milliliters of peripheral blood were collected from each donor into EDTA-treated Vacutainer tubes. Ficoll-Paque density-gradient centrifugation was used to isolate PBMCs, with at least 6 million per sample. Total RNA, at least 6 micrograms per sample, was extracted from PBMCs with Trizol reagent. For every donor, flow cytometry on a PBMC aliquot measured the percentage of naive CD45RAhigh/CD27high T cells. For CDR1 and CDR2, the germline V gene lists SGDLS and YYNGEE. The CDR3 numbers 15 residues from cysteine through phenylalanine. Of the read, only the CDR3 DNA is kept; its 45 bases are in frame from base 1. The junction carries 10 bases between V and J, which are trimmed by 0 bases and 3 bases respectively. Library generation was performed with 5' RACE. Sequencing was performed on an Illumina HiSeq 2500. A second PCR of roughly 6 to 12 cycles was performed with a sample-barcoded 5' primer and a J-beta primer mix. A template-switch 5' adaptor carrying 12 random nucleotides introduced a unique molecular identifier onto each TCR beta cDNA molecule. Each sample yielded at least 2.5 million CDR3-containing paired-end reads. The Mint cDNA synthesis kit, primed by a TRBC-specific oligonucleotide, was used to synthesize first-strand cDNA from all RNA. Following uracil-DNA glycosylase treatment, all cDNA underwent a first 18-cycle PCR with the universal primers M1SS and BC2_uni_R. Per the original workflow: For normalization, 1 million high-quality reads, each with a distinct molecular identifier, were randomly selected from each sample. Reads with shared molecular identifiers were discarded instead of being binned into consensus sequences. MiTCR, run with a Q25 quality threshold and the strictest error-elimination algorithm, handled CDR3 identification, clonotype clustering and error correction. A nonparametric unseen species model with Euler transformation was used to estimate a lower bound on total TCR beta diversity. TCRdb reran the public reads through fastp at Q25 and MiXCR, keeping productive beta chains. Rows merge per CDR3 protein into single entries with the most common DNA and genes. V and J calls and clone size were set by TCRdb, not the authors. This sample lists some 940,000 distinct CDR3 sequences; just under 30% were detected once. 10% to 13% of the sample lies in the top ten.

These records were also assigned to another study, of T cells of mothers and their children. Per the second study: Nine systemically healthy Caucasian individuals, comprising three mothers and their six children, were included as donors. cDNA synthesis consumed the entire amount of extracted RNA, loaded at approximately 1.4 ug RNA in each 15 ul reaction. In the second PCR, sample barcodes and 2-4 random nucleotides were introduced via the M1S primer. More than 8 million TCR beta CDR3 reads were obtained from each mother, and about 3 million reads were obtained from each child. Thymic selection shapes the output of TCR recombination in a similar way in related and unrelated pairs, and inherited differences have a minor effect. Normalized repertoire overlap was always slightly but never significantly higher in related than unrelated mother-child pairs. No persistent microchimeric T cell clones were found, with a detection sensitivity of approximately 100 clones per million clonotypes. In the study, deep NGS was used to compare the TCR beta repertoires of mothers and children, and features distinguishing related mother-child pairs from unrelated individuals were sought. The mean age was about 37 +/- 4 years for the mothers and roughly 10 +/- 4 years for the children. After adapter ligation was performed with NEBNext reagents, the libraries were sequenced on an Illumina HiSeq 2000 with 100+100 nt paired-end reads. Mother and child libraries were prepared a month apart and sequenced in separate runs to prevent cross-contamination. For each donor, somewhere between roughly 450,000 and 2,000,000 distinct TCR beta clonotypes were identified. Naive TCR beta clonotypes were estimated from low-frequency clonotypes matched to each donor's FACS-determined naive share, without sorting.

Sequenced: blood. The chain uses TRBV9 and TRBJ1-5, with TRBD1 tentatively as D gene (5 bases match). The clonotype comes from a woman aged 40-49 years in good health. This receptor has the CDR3 CASSVEGHHNQPQHF. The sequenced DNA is TGTGCCAGCAGCGTAGAAGGACATCACAATCAGCCCCAGCATTTT.